Below, 9 T cell receptor beta chains from the same sample are listed, as sequenced in a study of T cell changes during pregnancy in multiple sclerosis. TCRdb's copy holds only in-frame clones and misses some; the assay was immunoSEQ multiplex PCR. This repertoire shows approximately 60,000 clones, more than 85% found once; its top ten account for about 0.88%. Source: peripheral blood, taken before pregnancy. Receptor source: a female donor with multiple sclerosis, enrolled in a pregnancy study.

Remarks on this clone: Other nucleotide sequences in the sample specify the same CDR3. The chain uses TRBV6-5 and TRBJ1-2; unclear D gene. V lost 0 bases, J lost 8 bases, and 7 bases lay in between. The CDR3 is 12 residues long. Per germline, CDR1 MNHEY and CDR2 SVGAGI. CDR3 loop: CASSYSGLGYTF. The CDR3, as DNA: TGTGCCAGCAGTTACTCCGGGTTAGGCTACACCTTC.

The chain links TRBV2 to TRBJ1-3; D is undetermined. Trimming cost V 5 bases and J 3 bases, with 8 bases left between them. This CDR3 spans 13 amino acids. Germline V gene sequence: CDR1 SNHLY, CDR2 FYNNEI. DNA for the CDR3: TGTGCCAGCAGTCCGCGCCGTGGAAACACCATATATTTT. Its protein product is CASSPRRGNTIYF.

This clone is a singleton in its sample. V is TRBV4-3 and J is TRBJ1-6, with 8 bases identical to TRBD1. Germline lookup yields CDR1 LGHNA and CDR2 YSLEER. After removal of 1 base from V and 10 bases from J, the junction contained 6 bases not matched to a gene. The CDR3 loop spans 15 amino acids. CDR3 in amino acids: CASSQAAGGDSPLHF. CDR3 in DNA: TGCGCCAGCAGCCAAGCTGCAGGGGGCGACTCACCCCTCCACTTT.

The rearrangement links TRBV28 to TRBJ1-2, with D maybe TRBD1 (5 bases). CDR1 MDHEN and CDR2 SYDVKM come from the germline V gene. Trimming removed 6 bases at V and 8 bases at J, with 31 bases between. This CDR3 is built from 18 residues. As DNA, the CDR3 is TGTGCCAGCAGAGGAGCCAGCGAGGAGGGACGCAGGCTAGGGGGCTACACCTTC. Residues: CASRGASEEGRRLGGYTF.

This clone occurred a few times. The chain couples TRBV5-1 to TRBJ1-4, with no clear D. The V gene lost 8 bases and the J gene lost 5 bases, with 13 bases spanning the gap. The CDR3 is 13 residues long. Germline values: CDR1 SGHRS, CDR2 YFSETQ. CDR3: CARTNGENEKLFF. Written as DNA, the CDR3 is TGCGCCAGAACGAACGGGGAGAATGAAAAACTGTTTTTT.

The V gene is TRBV9, the J gene TRBJ2-2; 9 bases line up with TRBD1. This CDR3 has 18 residues. Trimming cost V 3 bases and J 3 bases; bases outside gene matches: 12. Per the germline V gene, CDR1 is SGDLS and CDR2 is YYNGEE. The CDR3 region has the DNA TGTGCCAGCAGCGCAGAGACAGGGGGAGCAACTTACACCGGGGAGCTGTTTTTT. This sequence encodes CASSAETGGATYTGELFF. Variable domain in full (rest from reference TRBV9 and TRBJ2-2): DSGVTQTPKHLITATGQRVTLRCSPRSGDLSVYWYQQSLDQGLQFLIQYYNGEERAKGNILERFSAQQFPDLHSELNLSSLELGDSALYFCASSAETGGATYTGELFFGEGSRLTVL.

This chain joins TRBV16 and TRBJ2-1, with D perhaps TRBD1 (6 bases). CDR3 size: 15 residues. The germline V and J ends were trimmed by 2 bases and 2 bases, with 10 bases remaining between them. The germline CDR1 and CDR2 sequences are KGHSY and FQNENV. The CDR3 nucleotides read TGTGCCAGCAGCCAAGCACAGGGACCCTACAATGAGCAGTTCTTC. Translation gives CASSQAQGPYNEQFF.

This rearrangement joins TRBV12-5 to TRBJ1-1; D ambiguous. The CDR3 has 12 residues. The germline V and J ends were trimmed by 4 bases and 5 bases, with 8 bases remaining between them. Germline V gene lookup returns CDR1 LGHNT and CDR2 FRNRAP. The CDR3 nucleotides read TGTGCTAGTGGTTGGGAGTTGACTGAAGCTTTCTTT. Its translation: CASGWELTEAFF.

V and J are TRBV19 and TRBJ1-1; TRBD1 aligns across 7 bases. The V gene's germline CDR1 is LNHDA and CDR2 SQIVND (reference sequence). After removal of 3 bases from V and 5 bases from J, the junction contained 6 bases not matched to a gene. The CDR3 sequence is 14 residues long. CDR3 sequence (DNA): TGTGCCAGTAGTATGCCGGCAGGGGGGACTGAAGCTTTCTTT. This encodes CASSMPAGGTEAFF. Drawing the rest from reference TRBV19 and TRBJ1-1, the complete variable domain is DGGITQSPKYLFRKEGQNVTLSCEQNLNHDAMYWYRQDPGQGLRLIYYSQIVNDFQKGDIAEGYSVSREKKESFPLTVTSAQKNPTAFYLCASSMPAGGTEAFFGQGTRLTVV.